This T cell receptor (beta chain) was sequenced in a study of T-cell memory formation after mild COVID-19. This CDR3 contains 15 residues. Per the germline V gene, CDR1 is KGHSH and CDR2 is LQKENI. Trimming left V 0 bases short and J 2 bases short, with 11 bases between. In this sample, this clonotype turned up a few times. TCRdb ran MiXCR on the 5' RACE reads and lists one entry per CDR3 protein. The repertoire holds approximately 340,000 distinct CDR3 sequences, with more than 15% as singletons. The V gene is TRBV18, the J gene TRBJ2-7; D unclear. Sequencing was done on a sample of PBMCs or a T cell subset sorted from them (not recorded which). The receptor comes from a man aged 18 to 30 who had mild COVID-19 (a few samples of this study predate the infection). Cell type and time point are not known. The CDR3 bases are TGTGCCAGCTCACCACCGGGCCGAGCCCCCTACGAGCAGTACTTC. This gives the protein CASSPPGRAPYEQYF.